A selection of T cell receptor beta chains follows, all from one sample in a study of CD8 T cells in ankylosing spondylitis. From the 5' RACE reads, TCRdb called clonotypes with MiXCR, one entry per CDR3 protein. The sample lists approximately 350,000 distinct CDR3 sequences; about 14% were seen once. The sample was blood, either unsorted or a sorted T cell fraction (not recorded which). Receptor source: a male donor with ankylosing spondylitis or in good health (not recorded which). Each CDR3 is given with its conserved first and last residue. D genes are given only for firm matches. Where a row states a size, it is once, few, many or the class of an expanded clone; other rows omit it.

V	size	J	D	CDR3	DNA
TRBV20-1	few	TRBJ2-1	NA	CSGEISSYNEQFF	TGCAGTGGGGAAATTAGCTCCTACAATGAGCAGTTCTTC
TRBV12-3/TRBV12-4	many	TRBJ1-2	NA	CASTEGGNYGYTF	TGTGCCAGCACCGAGGGGGGGAACTATGGCTACACCTTC
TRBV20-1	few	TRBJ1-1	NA	CSARSWANTEAFF	TGCAGTGCTAGGTCATGGGCGAACACTGAAGCTTTCTTT
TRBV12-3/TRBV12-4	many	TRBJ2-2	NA	CASSFNTGELFF	TGTGCCAGCAGCTTTAACACCGGGGAGCTGTTTTTT
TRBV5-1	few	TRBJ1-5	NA	CASSLVGEGQPQHF	TGCGCCAGCAGCTTGGTCGGGGAAGGGCAGCCCCAGCATTTT
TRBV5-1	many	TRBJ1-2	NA	CASSLEASYGYTF	TGCGCCAGCAGCTTGGAGGCCAGCTATGGCTACACCTTC
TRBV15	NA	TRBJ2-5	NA	CATNHGTLSSQETQYF	TGTGCCACCAATCACGGGACACTGTCCTCACAAGAGACCCAGTACTTC
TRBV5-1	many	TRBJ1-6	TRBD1	CASSGDSGPPNSPLHF	TGCGCCAGCAGCGGGGACAGCGGACCTCCTAATTCACCCCTCCACTTT
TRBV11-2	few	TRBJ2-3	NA	CASSSQTGTSTDTQYF	TGTGCCAGCAGCTCACAAACCGGGACTAGCACAGATACGCAGTATTTT
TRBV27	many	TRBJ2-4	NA	CASSFGRLAKNIQYF	TGTGCCAGCAGTTTTGGCCGGCTAGCCAAAAACATTCAGTACTTC
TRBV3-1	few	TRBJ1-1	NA	CASSQEWKNTEAFF	TGTGCCAGCAGCCAAGAGTGGAAGAACACTGAAGCTTTCTTT
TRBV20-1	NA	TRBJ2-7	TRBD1	CSAPSPGQGDEQYF	TGCAGTGCCCCTTCCCCGGGACAGGGAGACGAGCAGTACTTC
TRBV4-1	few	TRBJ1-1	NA	CASSQVNLGVEAFF	TGCGCCAGCAGCCAAGTCAATCTGGGTGTGGAAGCTTTCTTT
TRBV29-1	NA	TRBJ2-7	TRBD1	CSARGTGGVYEQYF	TGCAGCGCCAGGGGCACAGGGGGCGTTTACGAGCAGTACTTC
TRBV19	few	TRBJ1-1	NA	CASSILGATEAFF	TGTGCCAGTAGTATCCTAGGGGCCACTGAAGCTTTCTTT
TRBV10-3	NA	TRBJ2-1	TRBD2	CAISEIAGTYNEQFF	TGTGCCATCAGTGAGATAGCGGGGACCTACAATGAGCAGTTCTTC
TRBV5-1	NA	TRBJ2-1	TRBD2	CASSLWGEGNNEQFF	TGCGCCAGCAGCTTATGGGGGGAGGGGAATAATGAGCAGTTCTTC
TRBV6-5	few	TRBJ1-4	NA	CASSYSGVRNEKLFF	TGTGCCAGCAGTTACTCGGGAGTAAGGAATGAAAAACTGTTTTTT
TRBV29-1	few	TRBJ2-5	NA	CSVGFIVAQETQYF	TGCAGCGTAGGATTTATAGTAGCCCAAGAGACCCAGTACTTC
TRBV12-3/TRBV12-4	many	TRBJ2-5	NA	CASSLETGSAVETQYF	TGTGCCAGCAGTTTAGAGACAGGCTCTGCGGTGGAGACCCAGTACTTC
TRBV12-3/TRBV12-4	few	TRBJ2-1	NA	CASRANGGEQFF	TGTGCCAGCAGGGCGAACGGGGGTGAGCAGTTCTTC
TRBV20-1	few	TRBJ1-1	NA	CSARAPKGTEAFF	TGCAGTGCTAGAGCCCCCAAGGGAACTGAAGCTTTCTTT
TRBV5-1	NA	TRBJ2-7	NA	CASQRGQKEADEQYF	TGCGCCAGCCAGAGAGGACAAAAAGAGGCTGACGAGCAGTACTTC
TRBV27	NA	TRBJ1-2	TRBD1	CASSSGGADYGYTF	TGTGCCAGCAGTTCAGGGGGCGCAGACTATGGCTACACCTTC
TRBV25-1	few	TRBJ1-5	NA	CASSESGGNQPQHF	TGTGCCAGCAGTGAATCAGGGGGCAATCAGCCCCAGCATTTT
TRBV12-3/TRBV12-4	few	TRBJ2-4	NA	CASSYRLNLGNIQYF	TGTGCCAGCAGTTACAGGCTTAACCTGGGAAACATTCAGTACTTC
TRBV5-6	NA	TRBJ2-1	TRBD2	CASSLRLAGRDEQFF	TGTGCCAGCAGCTTGAGACTAGCGGGACGCGATGAGCAGTTCTTC
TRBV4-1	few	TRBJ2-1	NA	CASSQDSLSSYNEQFF	TGCGCCAGCAGCCAAGATAGCCTTAGCTCCTACAATGAGCAGTTCTTC
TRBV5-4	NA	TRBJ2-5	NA	CASSPGTREETQYF	TGTGCCAGCAGCCCCGGGACTCGGGAAGAGACCCAGTACTTC
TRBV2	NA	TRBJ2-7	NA	CASSEWVWAESSYEQYF	TGTGCCAGCAGTGAATGGGTGTGGGCGGAGAGTTCCTACGAGCAGTACTTC
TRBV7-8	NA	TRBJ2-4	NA	CASSFGGFKNIQYF	TGTGCCAGCAGCTTCGGGGGTTTCAAAAACATTCAGTACTTC
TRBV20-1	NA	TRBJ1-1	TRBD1	CRVAGTGFSTEAFF	TGCAGGGTAGCCGGGACAGGGTTTTCCACTGAAGCTTTCTTT
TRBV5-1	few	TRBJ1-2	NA	CASSHRVGSYTF	TGCGCCAGCAGCCACAGGGTCGGGAGCTACACCTTC
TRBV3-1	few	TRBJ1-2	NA	CASSQLTGDYGYTF	TGTGCCAGCAGCCAACTGACAGGTGACTATGGCTACACCTTC
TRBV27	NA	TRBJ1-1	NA	CASSLLVGTEAFF	TGTGCCAGCAGTTTACTGGTGGGCACTGAAGCTTTCTTT
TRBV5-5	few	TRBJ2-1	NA	CASSLGGGHNEQFF	TGTGCCAGCAGCTTAGGGGGGGGGCACAATGAGCAGTTCTTC
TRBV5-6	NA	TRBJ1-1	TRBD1	CASSPDPGQGTEAFF	TGTGCCAGCAGCCCCGATCCGGGACAGGGCACTGAAGCTTTCTTT
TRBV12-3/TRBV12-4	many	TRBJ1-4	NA	CASSPGGKREKLFF	TGTGCCAGCAGCCCCGGGGGGAAGAGAGAAAAACTGTTTTTT
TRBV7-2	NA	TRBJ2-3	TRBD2	CASSLVGTSGGMDTQYF	TGTGCCAGCAGCTTAGTGGGGACTAGCGGGGGGATGGATACGCAGTATTTT
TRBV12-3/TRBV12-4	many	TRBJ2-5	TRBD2	CASSFASGGGQETQYF	TGTGCCAGCAGTTTCGCGAGCGGGGGGGGACAAGAGACCCAGTACTTC
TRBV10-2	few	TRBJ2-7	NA	CASSGQRQIPYEQYF	TGCGCCAGCAGTGGACAGCGCCAGATCCCCTACGAGCAGTACTTC
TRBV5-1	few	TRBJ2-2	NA	CASSGTATGELFF	TGCGCCAGCAGCGGGACGGCCACCGGGGAGCTGTTTTTT
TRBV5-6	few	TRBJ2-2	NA	CASRKTASGPPGELFF	TGTGCCAGCAGAAAGACGGCGAGCGGGCCCCCCGGGGAGCTGTTTTTT
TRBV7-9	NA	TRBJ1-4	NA	CASSLAEGVANEKLFF	TGTGCCAGCAGCTTAGCGGAGGGGGTAGCTAATGAAAAACTGTTTTTT
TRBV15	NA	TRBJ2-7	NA	CATSRGVTYEQYF	TGTGCCACCAGCAGAGGGGTAACCTACGAGCAGTACTTC
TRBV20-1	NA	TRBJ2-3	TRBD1	CSAREGGRGITDTQYF	TGCAGTGCTAGAGAAGGGGGCAGGGGTATAACAGATACGCAGTATTTT
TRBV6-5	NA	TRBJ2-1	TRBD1	CASSYSHTGGQFF	TGTGCCAGCAGTTATTCACATACAGGGGGGCAGTTCTTC
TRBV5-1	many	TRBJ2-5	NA	CASQGQVGTQYF	TGCGCCAGTCAAGGACAAGTGGGGACCCAGTACTTC
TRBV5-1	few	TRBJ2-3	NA	CASRVSEGRGTQYF	TGCGCCAGCAGAGTTTCAGAGGGCCGAGGTACGCAGTATTTT
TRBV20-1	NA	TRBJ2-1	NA	CSASGTSYNEQFF	TGCAGTGCTAGCGGGACCTCCTACAATGAGCAGTTCTTC
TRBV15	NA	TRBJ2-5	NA	CATSKVDEETQYF	TGTGCCACCAGTAAGGTTGACGAAGAGACCCAGTACTTC
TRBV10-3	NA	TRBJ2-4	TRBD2	CAISESGGQGGDIQYF	TGTGCCATCAGTGAGTCGGGAGGGCAGGGAGGAGACATTCAGTACTTC
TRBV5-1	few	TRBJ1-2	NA	CASSVYGRRYGYTF	TGCGCCAGCAGCGTATACGGACGGCGCTATGGCTACACCTTC
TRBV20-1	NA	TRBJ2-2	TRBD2	CSAINWKTSGVTNTGELFF	TGCAGTGCTATCAACTGGAAGACTAGCGGGGTAACGAACACCGGGGAGCTGTTTTTT
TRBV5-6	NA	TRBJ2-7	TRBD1	CASSFTGGNWYEQYF	TGTGCCAGCAGCTTTACAGGGGGCAACTGGTACGAGCAGTACTTC
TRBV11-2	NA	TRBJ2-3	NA	CASSLKGGKADTQCF	TGTGCCAGCAGCTTAAAGGGTGGGAAGGCAGATACGCAGTGTTTT